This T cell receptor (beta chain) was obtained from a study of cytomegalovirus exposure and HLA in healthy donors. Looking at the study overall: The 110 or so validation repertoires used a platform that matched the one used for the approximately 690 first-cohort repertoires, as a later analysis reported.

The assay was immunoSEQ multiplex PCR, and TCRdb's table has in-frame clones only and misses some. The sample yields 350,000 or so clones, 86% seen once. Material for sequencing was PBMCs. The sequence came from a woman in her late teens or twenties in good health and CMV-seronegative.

As DNA, the CDR3 is TGTGCCAGCAGTGTCATAGCGGGAGTGGAGACCCAGTACTTC. This encodes CASSVIAGVETQYF. The V gene is TRBV2, the J gene TRBJ2-5, with TRBD2 matching over 9 bases. Germline V gene lookup returns CDR1 SNHLY and CDR2 FYNNEI. After removal of 4 bases from V and 5 bases from J, the junction contained 5 bases not matched to a gene. CDR3 size: 14 residues.